These T cell receptor beta chains were read from a single sample in a study of cytomegalovirus exposure and HLA in healthy donors. Sequencing used immunoSEQ multiplex PCR; TCRdb keeps in-frame clones, though not all of them. Here the sample spans about 160,000 clones, around 68% being singletons. The sequencing sample was made of PBMCs. The receptors were sampled from a man aged 45-65 years in good health and CMV-seronegative. Each CDR3 is given with its conserved first and last residue. The order of the fields is clone size, J gene, V gene, D gene, CDR3 protein, CDR3 DNA. D genes are given only for firm matches. The size of a clone is reported for some rows only, either as once, few or many, or as a class for expanded clones.

NA,TRBJ2-6,TRBV29-1,NA,CSVGGVPSGANVLTF,TGCAGCGTTGGGGGGGTACCCTCTGGGGCCAACGTCCTGACTTTC
once,TRBJ1-3,TRBV9,NA,CASSVDQKGNTIYF,TGTGCCAGCAGCGTAGATCAAAAAGGAAACACCATATATTTT
NA,TRBJ1-1,TRBV6-1,NA,CASSSIWGGNTEAFF,TGTGCCAGCAGTTCAATCTGGGGGGGGAACACTGAAGCTTTCTTT
NA,TRBJ1-1,TRBV7-9,TRBD1,CASRIGTGVHEAFF,TGTGCCAGCAGAATTGGGACAGGCGTCCATGAAGCTTTCTTT
NA,TRBJ2-1,TRBV7-9,NA,CASSLGQSYNEQFF,TGTGCCAGCAGCTTAGGACAGTCCTACAATGAGCAGTTCTTC
few,TRBJ2-7,TRBV19,TRBD1,CASSRSGTGFEQYF,TGTGCCAGTAGTCGATCCGGGACAGGGTTCGAGCAGTACTTC
NA,TRBJ2-5,TRBV4-2,NA,CASSQVRGVETQYF,TGTGCCAGCAGCCAAGTCAGGGGGGTTGAGACCCAGTACTTC
NA,TRBJ2-2,TRBV6-5,NA,CASKDIANTGELFF,TGTGCCAGCAAGGACATCGCGAACACCGGGGAGCTGTTTTTT
NA,TRBJ2-2,TRBV2,TRBD2,CASSPSGGKTGELFF,TGTGCCAGCAGCCCCAGCGGGGGAAAGACCGGGGAGCTGTTTTTT
NA,TRBJ2-7,TRBV5-1,NA,CASSLSGASSYEQYF,TGCGCCAGCAGCTTGAGTGGGGCCTCTTCCTACGAGCAGTACTTC
NA,TRBJ2-2,TRBV7-3,TRBD1,CASSKQGAGTGELFF,TGTGCCAGCAGCAAACAGGGGGCAGGAACCGGGGAGCTGTTTTTT
NA,TRBJ2-3,TRBV5-1,NA,CASSLREANTQYF,TGCGCCAGCAGCTTAAGGGAGGCCAATACGCAGTATTTT
few,TRBJ2-7,TRBV4-3,NA,CASSQGSGADYEQYF,TGCGCCAGCAGCCAAGGGTCAGGGGCCGATTACGAGCAGTACTTC
NA,TRBJ1-2,TRBV6-5,NA,CASSYSRGNRNGYTF,TGTGCCAGCAGTTACTCGAGGGGGAACCGTAATGGCTACACCTTC
few,TRBJ2-7,TRBV12-2,NA,CASRLGGFYEQYF,TGTGCAAGTCGCCTAGGCGGCTTCTACGAGCAGTACTTC
NA,TRBJ1-3,TRBV19,TRBD1,CASTIYGTAGNTIYF,TGTGCCAGTACCATATATGGGACAGCCGGAAACACCATATATTTT
NA,TRBJ2-7,TRBV15,TRBD1,CATSTRQGSSYEQYF,TGTGCCACCAGCACAAGACAGGGTAGCTCCTACGAGCAGTACTTC
NA,TRBJ2-1,TRBV4-1,NA,CASSQEAGTFLFF,TGCGCCAGCAGCCAAGAGGCCGGGACTTTCCTGTTCTTC
NA,TRBJ2-3,TRBV11-3,TRBD1,CASSSRGLDTQYF,TGTGCCAGCAGCTCCAGGGGGTTGGATACGCAGTATTTT
NA,TRBJ1-1,TRBV5-1,NA,CASSFGGRGGTEAFF,TGCGCCAGCAGCTTTGGGGGGCGGGGGGGCACTGAAGCTTTCTTT
NA,TRBJ2-3,TRBV28,TRBD1,CASRTDRGRTDTQYF,TGTGCCAGCAGGACGGACAGGGGCCGCACAGATACGCAGTATTTT
NA,TRBJ1-2,TRBV4-3,NA,CASSQDKGQFIPPYGYTF,TGCGCCAGCAGCCAAGATAAGGGGCAGTTCATCCCTCCTTATGGCTACACCTTC
NA,TRBJ1-2,TRBV5-1,NA,CASSLGDGGPGGYTF,TGCGCCAGCAGCTTGGGGGACGGAGGGCCGGGTGGCTACACCTTC
few,TRBJ1-1,TRBV7-2,NA,CASSLVREGEAFF,TGTGCCAGCAGCTTAGTGAGGGAGGGTGAAGCTTTCTTT
few,TRBJ2-7,TRBV19,NA,CASRDRQSSYEQYF,TGTGCCAGTAGGGACAGACAGAGCTCCTACGAGCAGTACTTC
NA,TRBJ1-6,TRBV19,NA,CASSAGRQSYNSPLHF,TGTGCCAGTAGCGCAGGCCGACAGTCCTATAATTCACCCCTCCACTTT
NA,TRBJ2-3,TRBV4-2,TRBD2,CASSPSPGLAGGDTQYF,TGTGCCAGCAGCCCTAGTCCGGGACTAGCGGGGGGAGATACGCAGTATTTT
NA,TRBJ2-7,TRBV28,TRBD2,CASGRGEGFRQYF,TGTGCCAGCGGACGGGGGGAGGGGTTTAGGCAGTACTTC
few,TRBJ2-7,TRBV6-6,NA,CASSSLYEQYF,TGTGCCAGCAGCTCTCTTTACGAGCAGTACTTC
NA,TRBJ1-2,TRBV2,NA,CASRQGEGYTF,TGTGCCAGCAGACAGGGAGAGGGCTACACCTTC
NA,TRBJ2-5,TRBV7-6,NA,CASSLAVQETQYF,TGTGCCAGCAGCTTAGCCGTGCAGGAGACCCAGTACTTC